A selection of T cell receptor beta chains follows, all from one sample in a study of B cell selection in AIRE deficiency. Clones were sequenced by immunoSEQ multiplex PCR, and TCRdb holds only the in-frame ones, with some missing. Here the sample spans some 25,000 clones, roughly 97% being singletons. The source material was conventional CD4+ T cells sorted from PBMCs. These receptors all stem from a human donor with AIRE deficiency. Each CDR3 is given with its conserved first and last residue. A D gene is named only where the DNA matches it firmly. Clone size, where shown, is once, few, many, or a class for clones that have expanded.

>TRBV6-5|once|TRBJ1-2|.
TGTGCCAGCAGCTTCCGGGACCGCCACTATGGCTACACCTTC
CASSFRDRHYGYTF
>TRBV19|.|TRBJ2-1|.
TGTGCCAGTAGTATTCAAAATGAGCAGTTCTTC
CASSIQNEQFF
>TRBV6-5|.|TRBJ2-7|.
TGTGCCAGCAGGCTGCACGGGGCGGGCTACGAGCAGTACTTC
CASRLHGAGYEQYF
>TRBV2|.|TRBJ1-4|.
TGTGCCAGCACCATCCGCGGGAGGGGAACTAATGAAAAACTGTTTTTT
CASTIRGRGTNEKLFF
>TRBV6-4|.|TRBJ1-2|.
TGTGCCATCAGTGAGTCTGGCGGAGAGAATGGCTACACCTTC
CAISESGGENGYTF
>TRBV5-1|.|TRBJ2-7|.
TGCGCCAGCAGCTTGATCGCGAGCTCCTACGAGCAGTACTTC
CASSLIASSYEQYF
>TRBV5-5|once|TRBJ2-7|.
TGTGCCAGCAGCTTAGTCCCAGGGGCAGGCGAGCAGTACTTC
CASSLVPGAGEQYF
>TRBV19|.|TRBJ1-1|TRBD1
TGTGCCAGTCTACAGGGGAGCGGCACTGAAGCTTTCTTT
CASLQGSGTEAFF
>TRBV14|.|TRBJ2-5|.
TGTGCCAGCAGCCAAGGAGTAGTCGCGGGGAGGTGGGAGACCCAGTACTTC
CASSQGVVAGRWETQYF
>TRBV4-2|once|TRBJ2-6|.
TGTGCCAGCAGCCAAGGTTGGGGTTTGGGCTCTGGGGCCAACGTCCTGACTTTC
CASSQGWGLGSGANVLTF
>TRBV7-2|.|TRBJ2-7|.
TGTGCCAGCAGCTCTCTTTCCTACGAGCAGTACTTC
CASSSLSYEQYF
>TRBV6-1|.|TRBJ2-7|.
TGTGCCAGCAGCCAGATCTACGAGCAGTACTTC
CASSQIYEQYF
>TRBV7-2|.|TRBJ2-3|TRBD2
TGTGCCAGCAGCTCCCTAGCGGGGGTCAGCACAGATACGCAGTATTTT
CASSSLAGVSTDTQYF
>TRBV18|.|TRBJ2-3|.
TGTGCCAGCTCACCACTGAAAGGGGGAGCTGGCACAGATACGCAGTATTTT
CASSPLKGGAGTDTQYF
>TRBV6-1|.|TRBJ1-1|.
TGTGCCAGCAGTGACCCTTGGGGCAGTATGAACACTGAAGCTTTCTTT
CASSDPWGSMNTEAFF
>TRBV19|.|TRBJ2-2|.
TGTGCCAGTAGTATACTGGCCCCCGGGGAGCTGCTTTTT
CASSILAPGELLF
>TRBV6-6|once|TRBJ2-7|.
TGTGCCAGCAGCTCCGGGACTCCTATCGAGCAGTACTTC
CASSSGTPIEQYF
>TRBV28|.|TRBJ2-5|.
TGTGCCAGCAGTTTAGGGGGATCGGGGGAGACCCAGTACTTC
CASSLGGSGETQYF
>TRBV9|.|TRBJ2-3|TRBD2
TGTGCCAGCAGCACCGCTAGCGGGAACACAGATACGCAGTATTTT
CASSTASGNTDTQYF
>TRBV11-3|.|TRBJ2-1|.
TGTGCCAGCAGCTTAGATGGTCGTGGAGGGGACAATGAGCAGTTCTTC
CASSLDGRGGDNEQFF
>TRBV29-1|.|TRBJ1-1|.
TGCAGCGTTGAGTTGGATATAAATGAAGCTTTCTTT
CSVELDINEAFF
>TRBV6-5|.|TRBJ1-1|.
TGTGCCAGCAGTTACAAGGGAGAAGGTGAAGCTTTCTTT
CASSYKGEGEAFF
>TRBV6-5|.|TRBJ2-7|.
TGTGCCAGCAGCATCAGGGGTTACGAGCAGTACTTC
CASSIRGYEQYF
>TRBV19|.|TRBJ1-5|TRBD1
TGTGCCAGTAGTAGAAGGACAGGGGGCAATCAGCCCCAGCATTTT
CASSRRTGGNQPQHF
>TRBV27|.|TRBJ2-7|.
TGTGCCAGCGGGGGGTCTACAGGGAGCTCCTACGAGCAGTACTTC
CASGGSTGSSYEQYF
>TRBV18|.|TRBJ1-5|.
TGTGCCAGCTCACCTCTCCCCATGGCAGTCTCCCGCAATCAGCCCCAGCATTTT
CASSPLPMAVSRNQPQHF
>TRBV5-1|once|TRBJ1-2|.
TGCGCCAGCACCCCCGGGACTCGGTATGGCTACACCTTC
CASTPGTRYGYTF
>TRBV5-1|.|TRBJ2-5|.
TGCGCCAGCAGCCCCCAGACCTTCCAAGAGACCCAGTACTTC
CASSPQTFQETQYF
>TRBV5-4|.|TRBJ2-5|.
TGTGCCAGCAGCTTAGGGGGAGGGGACCGAGAGACCCAGTACTTC
CASSLGGGDRETQYF
>TRBV5-4|.|TRBJ1-6|TRBD1
TGTGCCAGCAGCCGGACAGGGGGCGGATCACCCCTCCACTTT
CASSRTGGGSPLHF
>TRBV11-2|.|TRBJ1-6|TRBD1
TGTGCCAGCAGCACCGACAGGGCCTCACGCTCCTATAATTCACCCCTCCACTTT
CASSTDRASRSYNSPLHF
>TRBV5-6|.|TRBJ1-2|.
TGTGCCAGCAGCTTCTTCCCAGGGAACTATGGCTACACCTTC
CASSFFPGNYGYTF
>TRBV19|.|TRBJ2-6|TRBD1
TGTGCCAGTACCAGGGGGCTCGGGGCCAACGTCCTGACTTTC
CASTRGLGANVLTF
>TRBV28|.|TRBJ1-2|TRBD1
TGTGCCAGCAGTTTAGGATGGACAGGCCGTGGCTACACCTTC
CASSLGWTGRGYTF
>TRBV4-3|.|TRBJ1-2|.
TGCGCCAGCAGCCTCAACCCTCAGACAGGTTCAGGCTATGGCTACACCTTC
CASSLNPQTGSGYGYTF
>TRBV7-8|.|TRBJ1-4|.
TGTGCCAGCAGCTTGATAGACGGAAAGATAGGGGAAAAACTGTTTTTT
CASSLIDGKIGEKLFF
>TRBV19|.|TRBJ1-2|TRBD1
TGTGCCAGTAGTGTCGACAGGGGAAACTATGGCTACACCTTC
CASSVDRGNYGYTF
>TRBV7-2|.|TRBJ2-1|.
TGTGCCAGCAGCCCCTGGGCAGGCCCACCCTTGGGTGAGCAGTTCTTC
CASSPWAGPPLGEQFF